Below are 8 T cell receptor beta chains sequenced from a single sample in a study of cytomegalovirus exposure and HLA in healthy donors (dated by TCRdb to the late 2010s). The protocol used for the library was the immunoSEQ multiplex PCR assay. For the multiplex PCR, a mixture combining 60 forward primers for TCR Vbeta segments and 13 reverse primers for TCR Jbeta segments was used. The immuneACCESS repertoire file appears here via TCRdb, limited to in-frame rearrangements. These files lack a portion of the clones; in checked studies, under half of the deficit traces to unresolved V genes, and the cause of the others is not known. The sample contains about 180,000 clones, roughly 85% of them found a single time. Approximately 0.7% of the sample lies in the top ten. Sequencing was carried out using PBMCs. These receptors were taken from a woman in her thirties or forties in good health and CMV-seronegative.

The chain has TRBV5-1 and TRBJ2-3; D is uncertain. The germline gives CDR1 SGHRS, CDR2 YFSETQ. V lost 3 bases, J lost 3 bases, and 14 bases lay in between. CDR3 length: 15 residues. CDR3 region: CASSSQSFGTDTQYF. CDR3 bases: TGCGCCAGCAGCTCTCAAAGCTTCGGGACAGATACGCAGTATTTT.

The chain carries TRBV9 and TRBJ1-2, with 7 nucleotides matching TRBD1. The germline gives CDR1 SGDLS, CDR2 YYNGEE. The length of the CDR3 is 15 residues. The V gene end was trimmed by 0 bases and the J gene end by 4 bases; junction bases not matched to a gene: 6. CDR3 in amino acids: CASSVEEGASYGYTF. The CDR3 nucleotides are TGTGCCAGCAGCGTAGAGGAGGGGGCAAGCTATGGCTACACCTTC.

The chain has TRBV13 and TRBJ2-3, with 7 positions matching TRBD2. The junction had 4 bases not matched to a gene; V was cut back by 5 bases and J by 2 bases. Germline CDR1 PRHDT, CDR2 FYEKMQ (reference sequence). The CDR3 extends over 14 amino acids. The CDR3 spells CASSNGRLTDTQYF. The CDR3, as DNA: TGTGCCAGCAGCAACGGGAGGCTCACAGATACGCAGTATTTT.

V usage is TRBV19 and J usage is TRBJ2-1, with 9 bases lining up with TRBD2. This CDR3 spans 17 amino acids. V lost 2 bases and J lost 3; bases outside the gene matches: 8. Germline V gene sequence: CDR1 LNHDA, CDR2 SQIVND (reference sequence). In DNA, the CDR3 is TGTGCCAGTAGTATAAAGTTAGCGGGAGCTATCTACAATGAGCAGTTCTTC. The encoded protein is CASSIKLAGAIYNEQFF.

CDR3 nucleotides: TGCAGCGTCATACGACAGGGCGGGGAAAAACTGTTTTTT. Its translation is CSVIRQGGEKLFF. The chain joins TRBV29-1 to TRBJ1-4; 7 bases map to TRBD1. CDR1 is SQVTM and CDR2 is ANQGSEA in the germline V gene. With V trimmed by 6 bases and J by 8 bases, 9 bases remained unmatched. The length of the CDR3 is 13 residues.

V and J are TRBV7-9 and TRBJ2-2; no firm D call. There are 13 residues in the CDR3. Germline V gives CDR1 SEHNR, CDR2 FQNEAQ (reference sequence). V was pared by 3 bases and J by 5 bases, with 7 bases between. The CDR3 DNA reads as TGTGCCAGCAGCTTGGAGAGAACCGGGGAGCTGTTTTTT. Its protein is CASSLERTGELFF.

This rearrangement joins TRBV15 to TRBJ1-1, with TRBD1 matching 9 bases. CDR3 length: 13 amino acids. V lost 6 bases and J lost 5; bases outside the gene matches: 4. The V gene's germline CDR1 is LNHNV and CDR2 YYDKDF (reference sequence). The CDR3 is CATSPTGGTEAFF. CDR3 sequence (DNA): TGTGCCACCAGTCCGACAGGGGGGACTGAAGCTTTCTTT.

The rearrangement links TRBV30 to TRBJ1-2; no clear D gene. V shed 6 bases and J shed 2 bases, with 16 bases lying between them. CDR1 GTSNPN and CDR2 SVGIG come from the germline V gene (reference sequence). This CDR3 contains 14 residues. The CDR3 DNA reads TGTGCCTGTCCTCGAGAAGAGGCGAACTATGGCTACACCTTC. Translating it yields CACPREEANYGYTF.